These 30 T cell receptor beta chains were sequenced from one sample in a study of T cell repertoires in cytomegalovirus infection. Their antigens are not known. TCRdb independently ran MiXCR on the reads; one entry per CDR3 protein. This table holds approximately 770,000 distinct CDR3 sequences, roughly 28% found once. Sequenced material: cultured CD8+ T cells from PBMCs, taken from culture after CMV antigen stimulation. The receptors were sampled from a human donor in good health (CMV status not recorded). Some clones in this sample may be carry-over from other donors' samples.

This chain uses TRBV20-1 with TRBJ2-1; 8 nucleotides agree with TRBD1. The CDR3 covers 16 residues. V lost 3 bases and J lost 1; bases outside the gene matches: 8. Germline assignment: CDR1 DFQATT and CDR2 SNEGSKA (reference sequence). The DNA of the CDR3 is TGCAGTGCTAGTCACCCCGGGACAGGATCCTACAATGAGCAGTTCTTC. Its translation: CSASHPGTGSYNEQFF.

This clonotype has just a few counts. A junction boundary mismatches the germline segment, possibly from a read error. The chain links TRBV24-1 to TRBJ1-1; a weak D match, TRBD1 (5 bases). The CDR3 extends over 12 amino acids. Germline V gene data show CDR1 as KGHDR and CDR2 as SFDVKD. For the CDR3, the DNA is TGTGCCAACAAGACAGTCACCCTTCGCTGGTGGTTT. Translating it yields CANKTVTLRWWF.

This clonotype was counted between two and nine times. The chain combines TRBV9 with TRBJ2-2; TRBD2 matches 14 bases. The V segment lost 0 bases and the J segment 4 bases; nucleotides outside the gene matches: 11. In germline, CDR1 is SGDLS, CDR2 YYNGEE. There are 20 residues in the CDR3. Written as DNA, the CDR3 is TGTGCCAGCAGCGTAGTTGTTAATGGACTAGCGGGGGGACGCACCGGGGAGCTGTTTTTT. Translation gives CASSVVVNGLAGGRTGELFF. Looking up the rest from reference TRBV9 and TRBJ2-2 gives the full variable domain: DSGVTQTPKHLITATGQRVTLRCSPRSGDLSVYWYQQSLDQGLQFLIQYYNGEERAKGNILERFSAQQFPDLHSELNLSSLELGDSALYFCASSVVVNGLAGGRTGELFFGEGSRLTVL.

This rearrangement joins TRBV12-3 or TRBV12-4 to TRBJ1-1; no clear D gene. Trimming cost V 2 bases and J 8 bases, with 12 bases left between them. This CDR3 has 13 residues. CDR3 DNA sequence: TGTGCCAGCAGTTTAAGGGCGGCGGCAGAAGCTTTCTTT. Translation gives CASSLRAAAEAFF.

The chain has TRBV12-3 or TRBV12-4 and TRBJ2-2; maybe TRBD1 (6 bases). The CDR3 extends over 14 amino acids. V was pared by 6 bases and J by 6 bases, with 14 bases between. The CDR3 is CASSGTFSAGELFF. DNA of the CDR3: TGTGCCAGCAGCGGGACATTTTCCGCCGGGGAGCTGTTTTTT.

This clonotype was found a few times. The V call is TRBV12-3 or TRBV12-4, the J call TRBJ1-5; weak D call: TRBD1 (5 bases). Trimming took off 3 bases at V and 8 bases at J, with 11 bases between the two ends. The CDR3 is 13 residues long. The CDR3 sequence is CASSFGAGEPQHF. Written as DNA, the CDR3 is TGTGCCAGCAGTTTCGGGGCTGGGGAGCCCCAGCATTTT.

The chain carries TRBV19 and TRBJ2-1; D possibly corresponds to TRBD2 (6 bases). The germline V and J ends were trimmed by 6 bases and 5 bases, with 17 bases remaining between them. Germline values: CDR1 LNHDA, CDR2 SQIVND (reference sequence). This CDR3 spans 15 amino acids. The CDR3 protein is CASSDSPRGHNEQFF. CDR3 nucleotides: TGTGCCAGTAGCGATTCACCGCGGGGACACAATGAGCAGTTCTTC.

This clonotype was observed a few times. The gene calls are TRBV29-1 and TRBJ1-2, with D maybe TRBD1 (5 bases). Trimming pared 5 bases from V and 3 bases from J, leaving 7 bases between. The CDR3 totals 11 residues. In germline, CDR1 is SQVTM, CDR2 ANQGSEA. The CDR3, as DNA: TGCAGCGTTAAAGGGGACTATGGCTACACCTTC. Protein product: CSVKGDYGYTF.

In this sample, this clonotype turned up many times. One end of the junction varies from germline; a read error may be responsible. The chain employs TRBV2 and TRBJ1-4, with TRBD1 matching 9 bases. Germline CDR1 SNHLY, CDR2 FYNNEI. The CDR3 runs 18 residues. Here the CDR3 DNA reads TGTGCCAGCAGTTACGCCGGGACAGGGTCTTTCGATAATGAAAACCTGTTTTTT. Translating gives CASSYAGTGSFDNENLFF.

This clonotype was recorded many times. The chain links TRBV7-8 to TRBJ1-1, with TRBD1 identical over 7 bases. CDR3 size: 14 residues. The V segment lost 5 bases and the J segment 4 bases; nucleotides outside the gene matches: 7. Germline CDR1 is SGHVS and CDR2 is FQNEAQ. The CDR3 here is CASSRGQAGTEAFF. The CDR3 DNA follows: TGTGCCAGCAGCCGTGGACAGGCTGGCACTGAAGCTTTCTTT.

About this clonotype: The junction differs from germline at one of its ends, possibly a read error. V and J are TRBV7-4 and TRBJ2-5; D is possibly TRBD1 (5 bases). CDR1 is SGHVT and CDR2 is SQSDAQ in the germline V gene. The CDR3 is made up of 15 amino acids. Written as DNA, the CDR3 is TGTGCCAGCAGCTTGCAGGGTGACGACCAAGAGACCCGGTACTTC. Translated, it gives CASSLQGDDQETRYF.

Note on this clonotype: It may be a read error: a sequence one base away is much more abundant. The chain links TRBV7-6 to TRBJ1-1; a weak D match, TRBD1 (6 bases). Germline V gene sequence: CDR1 SGHVS, CDR2 FNYEAQ. CDR3 size: 16 residues. CDR3 nucleotides: TGTGCCAGCATCTTAAGGGGGGGTAAGGCCGACACTGAAGCTTTCTTT. It is translated as CASILRGGKADTEAFF.

The chain carries TRBV14 and TRBJ2-1; either TRBD1 or TRBD2 may fit D (6 bases each). There are 16 residues in the CDR3. Germline CDR1 is SGHDN and CDR2 is FVKESK. The V end lost 3 bases, the J end lost 2 bases, and 14 bases lay between the germline ends. The CDR3 DNA reads as TGTGCCAGCAGCCAGAGACGGGGGCCTCCCTACAATGAGCAGTTCTTC. It codes for CASSQRRGPPYNEQFF.

This chain links TRBV6-5 with TRBJ1-1; possible D gene TRBD1, 6 bases. Trimming took off 7 bases at V and 8 bases at J, with 17 bases between the two ends. CDR1 and CDR2 from the germline V gene are MNHEY and SVGAGI. The CDR3 consists of 13 residues. The CDR3 reads CASIQRGQREAFF. CDR3 bases: TGTGCCAGCATTCAACGGGGACAACGAGAAGCTTTCTTT.

This clonotype was seen just once. DNA for the CDR3: TGTGCCAGCAAGCCGACTAACGGGAATGAGCAGTTCTTC. Protein sequence: CASKPTNGNEQFF. The chain employs TRBV12-3 or TRBV12-4 and TRBJ2-1; possibly TRBD2 for D (5 bases). The CDR3 length is 13 residues. The germline V and J ends were trimmed by 7 bases and 7 bases, with 14 bases remaining between them.

This clonotype was counted between two and nine times. Written as DNA, the CDR3 is TGCGCCAGCAGCCAAGGCGGCGGGGAAGGGCTCGGGGAGCTGTTTTTT. Translating gives CASSQGGGEGLGELFF. The genes are TRBV4-1 and TRBJ2-2, with D maybe TRBD2 (6 bases). V lost 1 base and J lost 7, with 16 bases in between. Germline V gene data show CDR1 as MGHRA and CDR2 as YSYEKL. The CDR3 runs 16 residues.

This clonotype came up once. This chain uses TRBV6-8 with TRBJ1-2, with no clear D. V lost 6 bases and J lost 4, with 27 bases in between. The germline V gene encodes CDR1 MNHGY and CDR2 SAAAGT. This CDR3 region has 18 residues. The CDR3 reads CASSSLTPGNNRGYGYTF. DNA for the CDR3: TGTGCCAGCAGCTCACTGACCCCTGGGAACAACCGGGGCTATGGCTACACCTTC.

V usage is TRBV7-8 and J usage is TRBJ2-3, with D possibly matching TRBD2 (6 bases). The CDR3 consists of 18 residues. Looked up from germline, CDR1 is SGHVS and CDR2 is FQNEAQ. V lost 5 bases, J lost 1 base, and 22 bases lay in between. As DNA, the CDR3 is TGTGCCAGCAGCCGAGACTTCTTCCGGGACTCGGGCACAGATACGCAGTATTTT. It codes for CASSRDFFRDSGTDTQYF.

This clonotype was picked up a small number of times. The rearrangement links TRBV6-5 to TRBJ2-1; 12 nucleotides match TRBD2. CDR3 size: 15 residues. The V gene end was trimmed by 7 bases and the J gene end by 6 bases; junction bases not matched to a gene: 7. CDR1 and CDR2 from the germline V gene are MNHEY and SVGAGI. The CDR3 nucleotides are TGTGCCAGCACCTGGACTAGCGGGGCGAGCAATGAGCAGTTCTTC. It codes for CASTWTSGASNEQFF.

The CDR3 DNA sequence: TGTGCCAGCAGCTTAGTATCGTGGGAGGACAGAGGGACCTTATACGAGCAGTACGTC. Its protein is CASSLVSWEDRGTLYEQYV. The chain recombines TRBV7-6 with TRBJ2-7; D possibly uses TRBD1 or TRBD2 (6 bases each). Between the trimmed V and J ends, which lost 1 base and 4 bases, there was a span of 26 bases. The CDR3 consists of 19 residues. Germline V gene sequence: CDR1 SGHVS, CDR2 FNYEAQ.

The genes are TRBV5-5 and TRBJ2-1; TRBD2 is a possible D gene (6 bases). The CDR3 contains 16 residues. V was shortened by 4 bases and J by 4 bases, with 18 bases between the two germline ends. Per the germline V gene, CDR1 is SGHKS and CDR2 is YYEKEE (reference sequence). This CDR3 reads CASSLRGASLYNEQFF. CDR3 DNA: TGTGCCAGCAGCCTACGCGGGGCCAGCCTATACAATGAGCAGTTCTTC.

This clonotype was seen repeatedly, ten times or more. The V and J genes are TRBV7-9 and TRBJ2-2, with a weak D call TRBD2 (5 bases). The CDR3 covers 16 residues. Germline V gene sequence: CDR1 SEHNR, CDR2 FQNEAQ (reference sequence). The ends were cut back, 5 bases at V and 0 bases at J, with 13 bases in the middle. The CDR3 DNA follows: TGTGCCAGCAGCCCGGGATGGGGTACGAACACCGGGGAGCTGTTTTTT. This encodes CASSPGWGTNTGELFF.

The chain combines TRBV6-1 with TRBJ1-1; weak D call: TRBD1 (5 bases). Germline V gene data show CDR1 as MNHNS and CDR2 as SASEGT. The ends were cut back, 6 bases at V and 3 bases at J, with 17 bases in the middle. This CDR3 is 15 amino acids long. CDR3 coding DNA: TGTGCCAGCAGCATATCCAGGGTAACGGACACTGAAGCTTTCTTT. This sequence encodes CASSISRVTDTEAFF.

V and J are TRBV10-2 and TRBJ1-5; D might be TRBD1 (5 bases). The CDR3 has 15 residues. V lost 0 bases to trimming and J lost 9 bases, with 15 bases between them. The germline V gene encodes CDR1 WSHSY and CDR2 SAAADI. The chain's CDR3 is CASSESRGRLWPQHF. DNA for the CDR3: TGCGCCAGCAGTGAGTCGAGGGGCCGTTTATGGCCCCAGCATTTT.

The V gene is TRBV6-2 or TRBV6-3, the J gene TRBJ2-1; the D gene is possibly TRBD1 (6 bases). This CDR3 has 16 residues. V was clipped by 1 base and J by 2 bases, with 12 bases between them. Per the germline V gene, CDR1 is MNHEY and CDR2 is SVGEGT. The DNA for the CDR3 is TGTGCCAGCAGTTACTACAGGGAACTACCCTACAATGAGCAGTTCTTC. Translated: CASSYYRELPYNEQFF.

The chain links TRBV2 to TRBJ2-3; D call uncertain. The CDR3 runs to 15 residues. Per germline, CDR1 SNHLY and CDR2 FYNNEI. V was pared by 4 bases and J by 1 base, with 12 bases between. This CDR3 reads CASSVWLARTDTQYF. CDR3 DNA sequence: TGTGCCAGCAGTGTCTGGTTAGCCCGCACAGATACGCAGTATTTT.

The chain carries TRBV6-1 and TRBJ1-5; a weak D match, TRBD1 (5 bases). Germline CDR1 MNHNS, CDR2 SASEGT. The CDR3 loop spans 14 amino acids. Trimming removed 6 bases at V and 7 bases at J, with 16 bases between. CDR3 sequence (DNA): TGTGCCAGCAGGCAAGGACACCCCGGACAGCCCCAGCATTTT. Translation: CASRQGHPGQPQHF.

This clonotype has just one count. The rearrangement uses TRBV28 and TRBJ1-6; no definite D call. The CDR3 covers 15 residues. The germline V and J ends were trimmed by 3 bases and 10 bases, with 16 bases remaining between them. Per the germline V gene, CDR1 is MDHEN and CDR2 is SYDVKM. Here the CDR3 reads CASSFHLSTRSPLHF. The CDR3 region has the DNA TGTGCCAGCAGTTTCCACCTATCAACCCGCTCACCCCTCCACTTT.

The J gene is TRBJ2-7, the V gene TRBV9; TRBD2 matches at 14 bases. Germline V gene sequence: CDR1 SGDLS, CDR2 YYNGEE. Unmatched junction bases numbered 1, after V lost 0 bases and J lost 5 bases. There are 15 residues in the CDR3. CDR3 amino acids: CASSVGGLAGDEQYF. CDR3 in DNA: TGTGCCAGCAGCGTAGGGGGACTAGCGGGGGACGAGCAGTACTTC. Complete variable domain (other parts from reference TRBV9 and TRBJ2-7): DSGVTQTPKHLITATGQRVTLRCSPRSGDLSVYWYQQSLDQGLQFLIQYYNGEERAKGNILERFSAQQFPDLHSELNLSSLELGDSALYFCASSVGGLAGDEQYFGPGTRLTVT.

This sequence joins TRBV28 and TRBJ2-6, with D unresolved. The V end lost 5 bases, the J end lost 0 bases, and 8 bases lay between the germline ends. Germline V CDR1 and CDR2: MDHEN, SYDVKM. The CDR3 is made up of 15 amino acids. The CDR3: CASSHSISGANVLTF. CDR3 sequence (DNA): TGTGCCAGCAGTCACAGCATCTCTGGGGCCAACGTCCTGACTTTC.